Sequencing of this T cell receptor beta chain was carried out in a study of blood T cell repertoires in COVID-19 (TCRdb year 2020). Study-level background: Samples covering the acute and convalescent phases of COVID-19 were provided by collaborators in the United States, Italy and Spain. Subjects who had been exposed to COVID-19, were actively infected with it, or had recovered from it provided the deeply sampled blood TCRbeta repertoires that made up the dataset. Sample metadata almost always included a de-identified subject ID, COVID-19 status, age in years and sex. Where HLA class I and class II types were available, the types were taken from metadata supplied by the sample provider, not from assay-based typing. The repertoires were released in a freely available public database meant as a resource for research on the immune response to SARS-CoV-2. Samples came from the ongoing ImmuneRACE study (first 160 participants) plus 1,254 subjects from 6 global collaborators. The material from the prospective study consisted of cDNA or gDNA derived from T cells, B-cell-depleted T cells, or PBMCs.

Worth noting for this clone: The antigen it binds to is not known. No per-base quality is available; no much larger clone lies one base away.

Beyond this particular receptor, the publication reports: How much clinical and demographic metadata was included differed by source and by participant, and the metadata was provided uncurated.

The immunoSEQ Assay, a bias-controlled multiplex PCR, was used to amplify TCRbeta CDR3 regions from genomic DNA. Processing in the source paper ran as follows. The number of nucleated cells in each sample was estimated from the amplification of reference gene primers within the assay. To quantify the absolute abundance of each unique TCRbeta CDR3 rearrangement, sequence reads were collapsed and filtered. Productive Simpson clonality was computed per sample as the square root of Simpson's diversity index over productive rearrangements. TCRdb limited this immuneACCESS table to in-frame rearrangements with V and J called. A share of clones is missing; checked studies link under half to unresolved V genes, and the rest is unexplained. The V and J calls and clone size come from that table; D and trimming were worked out from the DNA. A total of 70,000 or so clones appear in this sample, about four fifths of them only once. Of the sample, around 21% is held by the ten largest clones.

Collaborating institutions collected whole blood in K2EDTA tubes following their own protocols. For TCRbeta analysis, collaborators shipped samples in one of three forms: frozen whole blood, isolated PBMCs, or DNA extracted from either of those sample types. The source is an older man with acute or convalescent COVID-19. Sequencing input: peripheral blood.

At the DNA level, the sequence is TGTGCCAGCAGCCCAAGGCCGGGACAGGGGGCGGGTGGGCCCCAGCATTTT. Its protein is CASSPRPGQGAGGPQHF. This chain is built from TRBV28 and TRBJ1-5; TRBD1 fits 12 bases in the junction. Looking up the germline V gene yields CDR1 MDHEN and CDR2 SYDVKM. Compared with germline, V lacks 6 bases and J lacks 9 bases; bases without a gene match: 15. Inclusive of the bounding cysteine and phenylalanine, the CDR3 is 17 residues long. The kept DNA is CDR3 alone, 51 bases in frame from the first base.